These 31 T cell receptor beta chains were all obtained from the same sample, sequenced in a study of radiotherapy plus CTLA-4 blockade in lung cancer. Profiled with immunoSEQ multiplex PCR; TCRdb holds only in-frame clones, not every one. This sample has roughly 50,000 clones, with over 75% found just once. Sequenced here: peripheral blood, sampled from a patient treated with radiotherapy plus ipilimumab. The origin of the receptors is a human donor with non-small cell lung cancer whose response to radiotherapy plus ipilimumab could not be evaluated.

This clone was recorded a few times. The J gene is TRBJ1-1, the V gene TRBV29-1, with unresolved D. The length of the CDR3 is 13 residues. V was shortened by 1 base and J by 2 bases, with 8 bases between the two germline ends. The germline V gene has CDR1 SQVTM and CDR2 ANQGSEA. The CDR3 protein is CSVEGQYNTEAFF. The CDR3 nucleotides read TGCAGCGTTGAAGGACAATACAACACTGAAGCTTTCTTT.

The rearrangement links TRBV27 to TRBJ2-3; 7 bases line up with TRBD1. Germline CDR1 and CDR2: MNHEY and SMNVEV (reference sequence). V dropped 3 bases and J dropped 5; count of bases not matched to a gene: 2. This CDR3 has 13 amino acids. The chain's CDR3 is CASSLRGQDTQYF. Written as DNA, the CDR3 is TGTGCCAGCAGTTTGAGGGGGCAAGATACGCAGTATTTT.

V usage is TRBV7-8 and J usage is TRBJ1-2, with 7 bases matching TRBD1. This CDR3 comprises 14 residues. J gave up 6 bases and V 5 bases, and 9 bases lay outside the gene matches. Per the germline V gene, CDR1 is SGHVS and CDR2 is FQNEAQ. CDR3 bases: TGTGCCAGCAGCCCCCGGGACAGATACCATGGCTACACCTTC. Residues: CASSPRDRYHGYTF.

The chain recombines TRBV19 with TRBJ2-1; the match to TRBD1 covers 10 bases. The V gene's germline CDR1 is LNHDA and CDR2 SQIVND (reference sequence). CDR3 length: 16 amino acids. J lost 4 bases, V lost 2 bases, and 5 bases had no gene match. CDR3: CASSIRGQGRYNEQFF. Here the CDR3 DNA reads TGTGCCAGTAGTATACGGGGACAGGGGAGATACAATGAGCAGTTCTTC.

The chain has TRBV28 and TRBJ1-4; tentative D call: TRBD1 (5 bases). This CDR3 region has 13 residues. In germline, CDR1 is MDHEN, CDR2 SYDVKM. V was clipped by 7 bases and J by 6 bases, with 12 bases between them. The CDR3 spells CASNSRVYEKLFF. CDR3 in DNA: TGTGCCAGCAATTCCAGGGTCTATGAAAAACTGTTTTTT.

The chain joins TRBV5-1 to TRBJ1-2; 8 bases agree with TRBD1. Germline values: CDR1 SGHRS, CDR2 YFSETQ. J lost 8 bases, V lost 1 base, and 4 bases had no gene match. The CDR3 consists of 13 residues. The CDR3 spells CASSLTGGEGYTF. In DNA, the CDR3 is TGCGCCAGCAGCTTGACAGGGGGAGAGGGCTACACCTTC.

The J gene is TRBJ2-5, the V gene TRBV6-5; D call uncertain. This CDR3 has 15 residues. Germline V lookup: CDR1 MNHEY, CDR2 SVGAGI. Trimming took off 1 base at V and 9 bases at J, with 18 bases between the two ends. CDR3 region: CASSYFDGRREAQYF. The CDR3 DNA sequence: TGTGCCAGCAGTTACTTCGACGGTCGGCGTGAGGCCCAGTACTTC.

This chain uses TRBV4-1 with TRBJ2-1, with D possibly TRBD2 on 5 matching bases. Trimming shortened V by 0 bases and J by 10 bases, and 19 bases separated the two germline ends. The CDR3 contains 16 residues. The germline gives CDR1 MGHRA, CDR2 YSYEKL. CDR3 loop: CASSQDPQPASGEQFF. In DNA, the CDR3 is TGCGCCAGCAGCCAAGATCCCCAGCCCGCCTCGGGAGAGCAGTTCTTC.

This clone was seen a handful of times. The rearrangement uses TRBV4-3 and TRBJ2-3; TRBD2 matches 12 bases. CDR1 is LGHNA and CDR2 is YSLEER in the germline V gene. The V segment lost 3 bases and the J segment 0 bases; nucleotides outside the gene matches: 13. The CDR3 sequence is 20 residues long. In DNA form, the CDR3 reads TGCGCCAGCAGCCACCTCTTGACTAGCGGGGGTTTCACTAGCACAGATACGCAGTATTTT. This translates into CASSHLLTSGGFTSTDTQYF.

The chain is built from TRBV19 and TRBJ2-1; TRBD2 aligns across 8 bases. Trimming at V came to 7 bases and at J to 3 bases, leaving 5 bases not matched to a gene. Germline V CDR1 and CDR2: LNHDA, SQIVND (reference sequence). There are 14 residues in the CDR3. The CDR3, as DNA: TGTGCCAGTATGAAGCGGGGGAACTACAATGAGCAGTTCTTC. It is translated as CASMKRGNYNEQFF.

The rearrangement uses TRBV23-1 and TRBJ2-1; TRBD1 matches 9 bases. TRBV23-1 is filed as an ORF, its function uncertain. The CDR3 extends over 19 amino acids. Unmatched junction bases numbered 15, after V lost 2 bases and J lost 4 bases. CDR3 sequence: CASSQKGTGTGFGYNEQFF. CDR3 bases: TGCGCCAGCAGTCAAAAGGGGACCGGGACAGGGTTCGGATACAATGAGCAGTTCTTC.

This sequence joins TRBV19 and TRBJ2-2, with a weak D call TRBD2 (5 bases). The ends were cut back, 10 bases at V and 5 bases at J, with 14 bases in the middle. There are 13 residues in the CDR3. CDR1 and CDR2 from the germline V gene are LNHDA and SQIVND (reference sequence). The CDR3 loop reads CATRASGTGELFF. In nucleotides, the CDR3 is TGTGCCACTCGGGCCTCGGGGACCGGGGAGCTGTTTTTT.

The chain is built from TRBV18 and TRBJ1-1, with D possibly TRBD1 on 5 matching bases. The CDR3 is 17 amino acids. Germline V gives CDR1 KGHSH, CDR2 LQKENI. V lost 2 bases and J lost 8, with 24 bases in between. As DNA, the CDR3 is TGTGCCAGCTCACCAAGGTCCGCCGGCAGGGCCCTCCACGAAGCTTTCTTT. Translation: CASSPRSAGRALHEAFF.

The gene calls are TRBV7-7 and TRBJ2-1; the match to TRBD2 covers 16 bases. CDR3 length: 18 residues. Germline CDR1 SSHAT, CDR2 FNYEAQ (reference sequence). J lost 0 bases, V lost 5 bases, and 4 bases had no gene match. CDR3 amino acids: CASSPGTSGRGSYNEQFF. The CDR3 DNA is TGTGCCAGCAGCCCGGGGACTAGCGGGAGGGGCTCCTACAATGAGCAGTTCTTC.

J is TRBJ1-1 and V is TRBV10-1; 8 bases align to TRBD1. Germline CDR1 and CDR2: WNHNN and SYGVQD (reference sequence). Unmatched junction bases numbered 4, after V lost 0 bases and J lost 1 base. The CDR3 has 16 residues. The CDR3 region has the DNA TGCGCCAGCAGTGAGTCTCGGACAGGGAAGAACACTGAAGCTTTCTTT. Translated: CASSESRTGKNTEAFF.

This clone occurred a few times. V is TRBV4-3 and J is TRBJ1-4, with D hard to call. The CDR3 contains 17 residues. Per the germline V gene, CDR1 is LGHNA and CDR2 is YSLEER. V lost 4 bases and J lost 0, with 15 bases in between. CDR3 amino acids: CASSRYYTVATNEKLFF. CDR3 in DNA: TGCGCCAGCAGCCGGTATTACACCGTTGCAACTAATGAAAAACTGTTTTTT.

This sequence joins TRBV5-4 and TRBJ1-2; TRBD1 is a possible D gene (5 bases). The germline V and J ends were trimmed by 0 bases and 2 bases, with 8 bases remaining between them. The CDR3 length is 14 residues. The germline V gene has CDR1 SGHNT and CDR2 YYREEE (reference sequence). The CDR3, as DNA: TGTGCCAGCAGCTTGGGGGGCTCCAACTATGGCTACACCTTC. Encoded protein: CASSLGGSNYGYTF.

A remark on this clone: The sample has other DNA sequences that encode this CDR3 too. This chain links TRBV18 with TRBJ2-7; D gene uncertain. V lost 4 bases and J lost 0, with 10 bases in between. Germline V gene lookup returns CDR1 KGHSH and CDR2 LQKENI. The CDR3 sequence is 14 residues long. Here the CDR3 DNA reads TGTGCCAGCTCACTGGCCCGCAGCTCCTACGAGCAGTACTTC. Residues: CASSLARSSYEQYF.

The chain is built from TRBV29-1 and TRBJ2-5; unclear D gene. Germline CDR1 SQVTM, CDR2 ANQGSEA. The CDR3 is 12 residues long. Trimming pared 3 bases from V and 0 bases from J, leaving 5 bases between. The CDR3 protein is CSVEEHQETQYF. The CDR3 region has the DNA TGCAGCGTTGAGGAGCACCAAGAGACCCAGTACTTC.

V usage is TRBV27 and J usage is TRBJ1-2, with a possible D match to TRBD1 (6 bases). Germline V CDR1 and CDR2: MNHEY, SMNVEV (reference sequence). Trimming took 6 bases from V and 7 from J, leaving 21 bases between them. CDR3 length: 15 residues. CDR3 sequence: CASSPSTTGNSGYTF. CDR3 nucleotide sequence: TGTGCCAGCAGCCCGTCAACTACAGGGAATAGTGGCTACACCTTC.

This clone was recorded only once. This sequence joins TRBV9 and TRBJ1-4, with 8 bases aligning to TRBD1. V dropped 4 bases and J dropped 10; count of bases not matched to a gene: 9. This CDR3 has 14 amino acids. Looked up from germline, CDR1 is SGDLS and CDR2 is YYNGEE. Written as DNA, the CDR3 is TGTGCCAGCAGCACCGTGGGGACAGGAGGAAAACTGTTTTTT. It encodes CASSTVGTGGKLFF.

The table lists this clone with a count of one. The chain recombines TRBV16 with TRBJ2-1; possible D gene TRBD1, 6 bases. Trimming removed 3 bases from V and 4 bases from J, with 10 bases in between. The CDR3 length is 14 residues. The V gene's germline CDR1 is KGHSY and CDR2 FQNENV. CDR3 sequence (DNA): TGTGCCAGCAGCCAGGGGCAGGGGTACAATGAGCAGTTCTTC. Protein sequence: CASSQGQGYNEQFF.

Written as DNA, the CDR3 is TGTGCCAGCAGCTTAGAGGGACGGGGGGAAAAACTGTTTTTT. Its protein is CASSLEGRGEKLFF. The rearrangement joins TRBV7-2 to TRBJ1-4; D might be TRBD1 (5 bases). The CDR3 loop spans 14 amino acids. The V end lost 1 base, the J end lost 8 bases, and 11 bases lay between the germline ends. Germline values: CDR1 SGHTA, CDR2 FQGNSA. The complete variable domain, with remaining parts taken from reference TRBV7-2 and TRBJ1-4, reads GAGVSQSPSNKVTEKGKDVELRCDPISGHTALYWYRQSLGQGLEFLIYFQGNSAPDKSGLPSDRFSAERTGGSVSTLTIQRTQQEDSAVYLCASSLEGRGEKLFFGSGTQLSVL.

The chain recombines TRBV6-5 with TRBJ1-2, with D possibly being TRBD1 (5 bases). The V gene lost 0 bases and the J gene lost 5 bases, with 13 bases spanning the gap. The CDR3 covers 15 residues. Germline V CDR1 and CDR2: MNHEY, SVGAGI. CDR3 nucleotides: TGTGCCAGCAGTTACTCGACCCAGGGCCCGTATGGCTACACCTTC. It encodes CASSYSTQGPYGYTF.

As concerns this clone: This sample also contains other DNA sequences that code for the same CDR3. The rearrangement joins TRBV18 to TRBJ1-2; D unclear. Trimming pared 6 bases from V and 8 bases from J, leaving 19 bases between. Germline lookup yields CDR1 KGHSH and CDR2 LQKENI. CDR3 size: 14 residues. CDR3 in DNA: TGTGCCAGCTCCCCCAGTACCTCCGGAGACGGCTACACCTTC. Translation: CASSPSTSGDGYTF.

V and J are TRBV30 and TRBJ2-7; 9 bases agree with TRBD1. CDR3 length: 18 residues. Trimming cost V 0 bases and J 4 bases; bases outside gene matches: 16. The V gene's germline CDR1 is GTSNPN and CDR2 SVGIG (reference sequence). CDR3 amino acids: CAWSVRQSGTGSWYEQYF. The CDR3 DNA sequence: TGTGCCTGGAGTGTACGCCAATCCGGGACAGGGAGTTGGTACGAGCAGTACTTC.

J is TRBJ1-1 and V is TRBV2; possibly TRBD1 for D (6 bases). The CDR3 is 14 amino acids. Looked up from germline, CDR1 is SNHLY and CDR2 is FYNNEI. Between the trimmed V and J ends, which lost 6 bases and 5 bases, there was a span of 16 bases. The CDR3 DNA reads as TGTGCCAGCAGGTCCCACAGGGATGGGACTGAAGCTTTCTTT. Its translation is CASRSHRDGTEAFF.

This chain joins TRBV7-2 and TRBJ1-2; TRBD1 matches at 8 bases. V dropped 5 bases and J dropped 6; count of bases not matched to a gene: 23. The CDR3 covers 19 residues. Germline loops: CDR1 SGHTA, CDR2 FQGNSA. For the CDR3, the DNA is TGTGCCAGCAGCCCGAGACCCGAAGCACTAGGACAGGGCGGAAATGGCTACACCTTC. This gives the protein CASSPRPEALGQGGNGYTF.

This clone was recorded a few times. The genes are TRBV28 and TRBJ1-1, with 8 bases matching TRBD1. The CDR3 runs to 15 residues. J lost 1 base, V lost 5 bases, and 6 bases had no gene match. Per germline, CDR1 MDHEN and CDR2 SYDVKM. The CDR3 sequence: CASSTGGSENTEAFF. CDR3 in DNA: TGTGCCAGCAGTACAGGGGGAAGTGAGAACACTGAAGCTTTCTTT. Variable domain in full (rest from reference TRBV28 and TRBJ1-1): DVKVTQSSRYLVKRTGEKVFLECVQDMDHENMFWYRQDPGLGLRLIYFSYDVKMKEKGDIPEGYSVSREKKERFSLILESASTNQTSMYLCASSTGGSENTEAFFGQGTRLTVV.

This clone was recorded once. The CDR3 region is CASSLGLADTQYF. CDR3 coding DNA: TGTGCCAGCAGCTTAGGCCTAGCAGATACGCAGTATTTT. The V call is TRBV11-2, the J call TRBJ2-3; D remains ambiguous. CDR3 size: 13 residues. Per the germline V gene, CDR1 is SGHAT and CDR2 is FQNNGV. Trimming pared 1 base from V and 4 bases from J, leaving 6 bases between.

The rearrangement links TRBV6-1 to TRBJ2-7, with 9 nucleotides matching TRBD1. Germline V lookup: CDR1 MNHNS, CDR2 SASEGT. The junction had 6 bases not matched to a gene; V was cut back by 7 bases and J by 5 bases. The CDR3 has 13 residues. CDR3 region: CASMGTGPHEQYF. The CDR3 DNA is TGTGCCAGCATGGGGACAGGGCCCCACGAGCAGTACTTC.